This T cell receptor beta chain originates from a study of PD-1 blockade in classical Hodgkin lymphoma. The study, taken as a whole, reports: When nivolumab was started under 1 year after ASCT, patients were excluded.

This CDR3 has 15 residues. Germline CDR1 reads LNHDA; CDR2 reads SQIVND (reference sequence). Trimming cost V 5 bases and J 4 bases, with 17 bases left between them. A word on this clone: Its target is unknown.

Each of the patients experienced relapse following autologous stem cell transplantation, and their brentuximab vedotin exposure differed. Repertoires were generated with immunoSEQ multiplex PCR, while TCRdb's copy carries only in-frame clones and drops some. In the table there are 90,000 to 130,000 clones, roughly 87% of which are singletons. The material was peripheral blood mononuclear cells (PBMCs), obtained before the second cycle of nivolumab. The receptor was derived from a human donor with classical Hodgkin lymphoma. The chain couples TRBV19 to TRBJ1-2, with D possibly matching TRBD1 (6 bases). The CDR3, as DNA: TGTGCCAGTAGTGACGGTGCGGGGGCACTCTATGGCTACACCTTC. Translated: CASSDGAGALYGYTF.